Listed below are T cell receptor beta chains from one sample, sequenced in a study of shared T cell receptors in the human thymus. Libraries were prepared by immunoSEQ multiplex PCR; TCRdb keeps only in-frame clonotypes and omits some of them. The repertoire has roughly 660,000 clones, around nine tenths of them found once; the top ten carry around 0.0099%. Separately, the same data were catalogued under a study of human thymus T cells.

The specimen sequenced was thymocytes. The receptors shown here come from a boy under two years old with a congenital heart defect. Both conserved end residues are part of each CDR3. A D gene is named only where the DNA matches it firmly. The size entry is marked missing in some rows and otherwise reads once, few, many or a size class.

clone_size: -; j_call: TRBJ2-2; v_call: TRBV5-1; d_call: -; cdr3_nt: TGCGCCAGCAGCTACCAAGGGGAACCCTCGAACACCGGGGAGCTGTTTTTT; cdr3_aa: CASSYQGEPSNTGELFF
clone_size: -; j_call: TRBJ1-2; v_call: TRBV29-1; d_call: -; cdr3_nt: TGCAGCGTTGACAGTCCCCCCTATGGCTACACCTTC; cdr3_aa: CSVDSPPYGYTF
clone_size: -; j_call: TRBJ2-3; v_call: TRBV7-2; d_call: TRBD1; cdr3_nt: TGTGCCAGCAGTTCAGACAGGGGAGGATATACGCAGTATTTT; cdr3_aa: CASSSDRGGYTQYF
clone_size: once; j_call: TRBJ2-3; v_call: TRBV2; d_call: -; cdr3_nt: TGTGCCAGCAGAGATAACCCGGGACAACTTACAGATACGCAGTATTTT; cdr3_aa: CASRDNPGQLTDTQYF
clone_size: once; j_call: TRBJ2-3; v_call: TRBV5-1; d_call: TRBD2; cdr3_nt: TGCGCCAGCAGGGTTAGCGGGAGCACAGATACGCAGTATTTT; cdr3_aa: CASRVSGSTDTQYF
clone_size: once; j_call: TRBJ2-2; v_call: TRBV5-1; d_call: TRBD2; cdr3_nt: TGCGCCAGCAGCTTGGTCCGACCGGGACTAGTGAACACCGGGGAGCTGTTTTTT; cdr3_aa: CASSLVRPGLVNTGELFF
clone_size: -; j_call: TRBJ1-3; v_call: TRBV7-9; d_call: TRBD1; cdr3_nt: TGTGCCAGCAGCCTTTGGGAACAGGGGGCCCGAGGAAACACCATATATTTT; cdr3_aa: CASSLWEQGARGNTIYF
clone_size: -; j_call: TRBJ2-7; v_call: TRBV19; d_call: TRBD2; cdr3_nt: TGTGCCAGTAGTACCACGGGAGGGAGCTCCTACGAGCAGTACTTC; cdr3_aa: CASSTTGGSSYEQYF
clone_size: -; j_call: TRBJ2-1; v_call: TRBV11-2; d_call: -; cdr3_nt: TGTGCCAGCAGCCACCCGGGGCGGGGTTTGAGTGAGCAGTTCTTC; cdr3_aa: CASSHPGRGLSEQFF
clone_size: few; j_call: TRBJ2-7; v_call: TRBV10-3; d_call: -; cdr3_nt: TGTGCCATCAGTGAGTTCGGAGAAAGTCCCTACGAGCAGTACTTC; cdr3_aa: CAISEFGESPYEQYF
clone_size: once; j_call: TRBJ2-7; v_call: TRBV28; d_call: TRBD1; cdr3_nt: TGTGCCAGCAGTTCTTTTCCAGGGGGCTACGAGCAGTACTTC; cdr3_aa: CASSSFPGGYEQYF
clone_size: -; j_call: TRBJ1-2; v_call: TRBV4-2; d_call: TRBD1; cdr3_nt: TGTGCCAGCAGCCAAGAGCGCAGACAGGGGTCCTATGGCTACACCTTC; cdr3_aa: CASSQERRQGSYGYTF
clone_size: -; j_call: TRBJ2-3; v_call: TRBV28; d_call: TRBD1; cdr3_nt: TGTGCCAGCAGTAAGGGACAGGACACAGATACGCAGTATTTT; cdr3_aa: CASSKGQDTDTQYF
clone_size: -; j_call: TRBJ1-1; v_call: TRBV7-9; d_call: -; cdr3_nt: TGTGCCAGCAGCCAGGCAGGCACTGAAGCTTTCTTT; cdr3_aa: CASSQAGTEAFF
clone_size: -; j_call: TRBJ2-3; v_call: TRBV2; d_call: TRBD2; cdr3_nt: TGTGCCAGCAGAACCCTAGCGGGGTTTAGCACAGATACGCAGTATTTT; cdr3_aa: CASRTLAGFSTDTQYF
clone_size: -; j_call: TRBJ2-3; v_call: TRBV7-2; d_call: TRBD2; cdr3_nt: TGTGCCAGCAGCTTAGGAAAAGGCGGGAGTGGGGCTACAGATACGCAGTATTTT; cdr3_aa: CASSLGKGGSGATDTQYF
clone_size: -; j_call: TRBJ1-5; v_call: TRBV2; d_call: -; cdr3_nt: TGTGCCAGCAGTCCCCGCAGGGCTATTGGTGGCAATCAGCCCCAGCATTTT; cdr3_aa: CASSPRRAIGGNQPQHF
clone_size: -; j_call: TRBJ2-3; v_call: TRBV5-6; d_call: TRBD2; cdr3_nt: TGTGCCAGCAGCCCTGGGGCTAGCGGGAGGGCCCGGACAGATACGCAGTATTTT; cdr3_aa: CASSPGASGRARTDTQYF
clone_size: -; j_call: TRBJ2-7; v_call: TRBV6-1; d_call: -; cdr3_nt: TGTGCCAGCAGTGAACAGGGGCTCCGATCCTACGAGCAGTACTTC; cdr3_aa: CASSEQGLRSYEQYF
clone_size: -; j_call: TRBJ1-5; v_call: TRBV4-3; d_call: -; cdr3_nt: TGCGCCAGCAGCCAAGAAAGGTGGTCAGGTACTCTTAATCAGCCCCAGCATTTT; cdr3_aa: CASSQERWSGTLNQPQHF
clone_size: -; j_call: TRBJ1-5; v_call: TRBV6-5; d_call: -; cdr3_nt: TGTGCCAGCAGTTCCGGAGGAGGCAATCAGCCCCAGCATTTT; cdr3_aa: CASSSGGGNQPQHF
clone_size: -; j_call: TRBJ2-7; v_call: TRBV5-1; d_call: -; cdr3_nt: TGCGCCAGCAGCACCCGGGGGTCACACTACGAGCAGTACTTC; cdr3_aa: CASSTRGSHYEQYF
clone_size: -; j_call: TRBJ2-5; v_call: TRBV18; d_call: -; cdr3_nt: TGTGCCAGCTCACCACCGTACTTCCAAGAGACCCAGTACTTC; cdr3_aa: CASSPPYFQETQYF
clone_size: -; j_call: TRBJ2-3; v_call: TRBV11-1; d_call: TRBD2; cdr3_nt: TGTGCCAGCAGCTTGGGACTAGCGGGAGGGACAGATACGCAGTATTTT; cdr3_aa: CASSLGLAGGTDTQYF
clone_size: -; j_call: TRBJ1-5; v_call: TRBV5-1; d_call: TRBD1; cdr3_nt: TGCGCCAGCAGCCCGACAGGGGGGGATCAGCCCCAGCATTTT; cdr3_aa: CASSPTGGDQPQHF
clone_size: -; j_call: TRBJ2-2; v_call: TRBV6-1; d_call: -; cdr3_nt: TGTGCCAGCAGTGAATTAAGGGCGCGGGGAACCGGGGAGCTGTTTTTT; cdr3_aa: CASSELRARGTGELFF
clone_size: -; j_call: TRBJ2-7; v_call: TRBV14; d_call: TRBD1; cdr3_nt: TGTGCCAGCAGCCAGGTGACAGGGGGGAGGTACTTC; cdr3_aa: CASSQVTGGRYF
clone_size: -; j_call: TRBJ2-3; v_call: TRBV12-2; d_call: -; cdr3_nt: TGTGCAAGTCGCTTAGGGGCACCGGGACAAACAGATACGCAGTATTTT; cdr3_aa: CASRLGAPGQTDTQYF
clone_size: -; j_call: TRBJ1-1; v_call: TRBV27; d_call: -; cdr3_nt: TGTGCCAGCAGTTCAAAGGGGGTGGGGGCAGGCACTGAAGCTTTCTTT; cdr3_aa: CASSSKGVGAGTEAFF
clone_size: -; j_call: TRBJ2-7; v_call: TRBV25-1; d_call: TRBD2; cdr3_nt: TGTGCCAGCAGTGTACCGGTAGCGGGAGAGTACGAGCAGTACTTC; cdr3_aa: CASSVPVAGEYEQYF
clone_size: -; j_call: TRBJ2-7; v_call: TRBV5-6; d_call: -; cdr3_nt: TGTGCCAGCAGCTTGGACTTAAGCTCCCACGAGCAGTACTTC; cdr3_aa: CASSLDLSSHEQYF
clone_size: -; j_call: TRBJ2-1; v_call: TRBV5-6; d_call: TRBD1; cdr3_nt: TGTGCCAGCAGCTCAACAAGACAGGGGGCAAATGAGCAGTTCTTC; cdr3_aa: CASSSTRQGANEQFF
clone_size: -; j_call: TRBJ2-7; v_call: TRBV27; d_call: -; cdr3_nt: TGTGCCAGCAGTCCCCAGCGGCGGGGCCGTTTTTTAGAGCAGTACTTC; cdr3_aa: CASSPQRRGRFLEQYF